This T cell receptor beta chain was sequenced in a study of control samples from healthy donors and cancer patients. The CDR3 sequence is 13 residues long. V lost 0 bases, J lost 3 bases, and 2 bases lay in between. CDR1 ENHRY and CDR2 SYGVKD come from the germline V gene. Data came from immunoSEQ multiplex PCR; TCRdb stores just in-frame clones and leaves some out. Of some 110,000 clones in the sample, around 91% were seen once. The sequence was collected from a woman between 45 and 60 years old with colorectal cancer. Source material: PBMCs. The chain employs TRBV10-3 and TRBJ2-2; D remains unclear. CDR3 in amino acids: CAISESDTGELFF. CDR3 coding DNA: TGTGCCATCAGTGAGTCGGACACCGGGGAGCTGTTTTTT.